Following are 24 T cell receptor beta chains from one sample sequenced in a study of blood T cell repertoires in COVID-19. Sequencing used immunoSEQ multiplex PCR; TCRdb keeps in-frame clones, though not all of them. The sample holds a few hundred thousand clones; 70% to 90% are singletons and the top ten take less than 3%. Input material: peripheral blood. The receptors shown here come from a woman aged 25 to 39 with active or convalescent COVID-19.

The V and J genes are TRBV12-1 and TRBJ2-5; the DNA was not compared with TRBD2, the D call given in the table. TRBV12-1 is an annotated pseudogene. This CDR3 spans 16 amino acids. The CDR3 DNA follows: TGTGCCAGCAGCGGGGTACTAGCGGGTCCCCAAGAGACCCAGTACTTC. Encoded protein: CASSGVLAGPQETQYF.

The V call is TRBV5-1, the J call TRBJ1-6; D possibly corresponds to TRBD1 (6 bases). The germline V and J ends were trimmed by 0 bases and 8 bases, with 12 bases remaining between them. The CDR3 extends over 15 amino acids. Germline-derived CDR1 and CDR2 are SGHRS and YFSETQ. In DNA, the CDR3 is TGCGCCAGCAGCTTGGAAAGGCCAGGGGATTCACCCCTCCACTTT. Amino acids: CASSLERPGDSPLHF.

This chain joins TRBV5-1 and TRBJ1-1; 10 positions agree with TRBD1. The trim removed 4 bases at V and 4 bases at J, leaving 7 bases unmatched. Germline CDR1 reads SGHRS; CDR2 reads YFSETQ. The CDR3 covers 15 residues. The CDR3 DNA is TGCGCCAGCAGCATCCGGGGACAGGGGATCACTGAAGCTTTCTTT. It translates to CASSIRGQGITEAFF.

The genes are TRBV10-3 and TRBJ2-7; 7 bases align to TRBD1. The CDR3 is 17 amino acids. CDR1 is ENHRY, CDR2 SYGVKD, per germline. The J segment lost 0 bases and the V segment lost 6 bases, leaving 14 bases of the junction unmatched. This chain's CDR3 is CAISQEPTGSASYEQYF. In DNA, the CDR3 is TGTGCCATCAGCCAAGAGCCGACAGGGAGTGCCTCCTACGAGCAGTACTTC.

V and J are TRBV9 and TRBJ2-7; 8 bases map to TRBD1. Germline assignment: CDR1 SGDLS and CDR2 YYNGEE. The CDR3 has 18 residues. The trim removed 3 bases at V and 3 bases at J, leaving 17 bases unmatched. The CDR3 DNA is TGTGCCAGCAGCGCGACCCTGGACAGGGCGTCAGGTGGCTACGAGCAGTACTTC. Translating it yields CASSATLDRASGGYEQYF.

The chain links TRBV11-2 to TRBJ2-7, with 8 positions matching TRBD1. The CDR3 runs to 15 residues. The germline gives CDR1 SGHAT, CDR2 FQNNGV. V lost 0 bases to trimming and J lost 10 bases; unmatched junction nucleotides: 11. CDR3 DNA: TGTGCCAGCAGCTTAGATCCAAACAGGGGGAAATCTCAGTACTTC. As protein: CASSLDPNRGKSQYF. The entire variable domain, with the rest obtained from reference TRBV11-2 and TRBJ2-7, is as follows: EAGVAQSPRYKIIEKRQSVAFWCNPISGHATLYWYQQILGQGPKLLIQFQNNGVVDDSQLPKDRFSAERLKGVDSTLKIQPAKLEDSAVYLCASSLDPNRGKSQYFGPGTRLTVT.

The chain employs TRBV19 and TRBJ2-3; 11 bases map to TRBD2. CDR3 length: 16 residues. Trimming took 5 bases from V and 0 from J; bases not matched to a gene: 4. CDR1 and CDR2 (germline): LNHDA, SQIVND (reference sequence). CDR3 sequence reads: CASSSTSGSSTDTQYF. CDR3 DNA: TGTGCCAGTAGTTCCACTAGCGGGAGTAGCACAGATACGCAGTATTTT.

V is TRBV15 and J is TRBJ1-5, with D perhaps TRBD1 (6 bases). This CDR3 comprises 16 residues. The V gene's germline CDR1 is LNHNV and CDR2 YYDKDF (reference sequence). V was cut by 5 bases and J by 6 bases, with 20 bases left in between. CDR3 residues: CATSRVDSLVGQPQHF. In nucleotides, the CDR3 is TGTGCCACCAGCCGGGTGGACAGCCTGGTGGGTCAGCCCCAGCATTTT.

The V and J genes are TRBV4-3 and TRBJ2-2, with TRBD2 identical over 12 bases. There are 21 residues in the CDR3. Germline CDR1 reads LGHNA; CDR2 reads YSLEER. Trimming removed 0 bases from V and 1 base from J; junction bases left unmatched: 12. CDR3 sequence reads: CASSQEGFRGLAGQNTGELFF. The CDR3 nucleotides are TGCGCCAGCAGCCAAGAAGGCTTTCGGGGACTAGCGGGCCAGAACACCGGGGAGCTGTTTTTT.

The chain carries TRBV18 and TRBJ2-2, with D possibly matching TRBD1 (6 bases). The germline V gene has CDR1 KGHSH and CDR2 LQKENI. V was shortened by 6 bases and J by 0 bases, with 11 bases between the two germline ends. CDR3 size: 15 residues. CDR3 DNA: TGTGCCAGCTCGCCGGACAGATCGAACACCGGGGAGCTGTTTTTT. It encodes CASSPDRSNTGELFF.

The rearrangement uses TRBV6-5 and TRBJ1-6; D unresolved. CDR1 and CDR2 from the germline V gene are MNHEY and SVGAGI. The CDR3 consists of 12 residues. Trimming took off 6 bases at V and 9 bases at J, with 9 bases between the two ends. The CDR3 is CASSRQVSPLHF. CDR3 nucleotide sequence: TGTGCCAGCAGCCGCCAGGTTTCACCCCTCCACTTT.

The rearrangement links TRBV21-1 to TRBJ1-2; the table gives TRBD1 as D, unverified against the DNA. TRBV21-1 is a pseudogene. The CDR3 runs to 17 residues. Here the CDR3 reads CASSKLDRVKANYGYTF. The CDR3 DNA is TGTGCCAGCAGCAAATTGGACAGGGTGAAAGCTAACTATGGCTACACCTTC.

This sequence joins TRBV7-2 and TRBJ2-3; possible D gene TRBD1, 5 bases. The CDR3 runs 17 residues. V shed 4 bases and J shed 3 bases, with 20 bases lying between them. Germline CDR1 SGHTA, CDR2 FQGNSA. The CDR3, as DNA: TGTGCCAGCAGCTCCCCCCGGGCTCAACAGGTTACAGATACGCAGTATTTT. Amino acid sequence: CASSSPRAQQVTDTQYF.

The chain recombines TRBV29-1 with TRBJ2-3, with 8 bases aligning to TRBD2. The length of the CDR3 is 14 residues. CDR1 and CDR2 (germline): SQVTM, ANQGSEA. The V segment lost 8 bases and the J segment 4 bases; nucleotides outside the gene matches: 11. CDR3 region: CSSLPAGVSDTQYF. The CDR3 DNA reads TGCAGCTCTCTCCCAGCGGGGGTCTCAGATACGCAGTATTTT.

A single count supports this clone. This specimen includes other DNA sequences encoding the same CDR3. The CDR3 DNA is TGTGCCAGCAGCTTAACTAGCGGGGGATACAATGAGCAGTTCTTC. Protein product: CASSLTSGGYNEQFF. The V call is TRBV7-9, the J call TRBJ2-1, with TRBD2 identical over 11 bases. The germline gives CDR1 SEHNR, CDR2 FQNEAQ (reference sequence). The CDR3 totals 15 residues. With V trimmed by 2 bases and J by 4 bases, 1 base remained unmatched.

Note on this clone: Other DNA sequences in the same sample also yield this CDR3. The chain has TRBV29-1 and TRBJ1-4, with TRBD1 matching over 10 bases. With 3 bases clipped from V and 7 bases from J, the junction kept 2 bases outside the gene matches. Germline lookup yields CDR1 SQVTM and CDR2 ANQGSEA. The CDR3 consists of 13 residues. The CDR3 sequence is CSVEGQGREKLFF. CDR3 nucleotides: TGCAGCGTTGAGGGACAGGGGCGTGAAAAACTGTTTTTT.

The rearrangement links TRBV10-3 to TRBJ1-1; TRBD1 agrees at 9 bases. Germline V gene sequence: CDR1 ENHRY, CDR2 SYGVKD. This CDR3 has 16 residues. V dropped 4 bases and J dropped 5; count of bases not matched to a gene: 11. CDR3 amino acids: CAISAGTGGLGTEAFF. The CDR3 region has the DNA TGTGCCATCAGTGCGGGCACAGGGGGCTTGGGGACTGAAGCTTTCTTT.

CDR3 in amino acids: CASSTDRVWGANVLTF. CDR3 in DNA: TGTGCCAGTAGTACCGACAGGGTTTGGGGGGCCAACGTCCTGACTTTC. V usage is TRBV19 and J usage is TRBJ2-6; the match to TRBD1 covers 7 bases. The CDR3 covers 16 residues. J gave up 4 bases and V 4 bases, and 7 bases lay outside the gene matches. CDR1 and CDR2 from the germline V gene are LNHDA and SQIVND (reference sequence).

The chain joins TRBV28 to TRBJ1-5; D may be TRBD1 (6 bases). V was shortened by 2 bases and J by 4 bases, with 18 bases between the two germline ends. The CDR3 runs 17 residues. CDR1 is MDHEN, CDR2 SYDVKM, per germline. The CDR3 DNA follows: TGTGCCAGCAGTTTAAGGCCCCGGCAGGGGAGTAATCAGCCCCAGCATTTT. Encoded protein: CASSLRPRQGSNQPQHF. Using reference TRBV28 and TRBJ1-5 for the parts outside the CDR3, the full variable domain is DVKVTQSSRYLVKRTGEKVFLECVQDMDHENMFWYRQDPGLGLRLIYFSYDVKMKEKGDIPEGYSVSREKKERFSLILESASTNQTSMYLCASSLRPRQGSNQPQHFGDGTRLSIL.

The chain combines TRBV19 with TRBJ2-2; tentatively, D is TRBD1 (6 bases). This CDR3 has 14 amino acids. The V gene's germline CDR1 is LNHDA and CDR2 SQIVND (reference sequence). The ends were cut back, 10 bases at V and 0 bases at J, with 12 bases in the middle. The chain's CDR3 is CAIGTTANTGELFF. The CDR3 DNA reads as TGTGCCATCGGGACAACCGCGAACACCGGGGAGCTGTTTTTT.

DNA of the CDR3: TGTGCCAGCAGCCCGTTACCTACAGCTTACACTGAAGCTTTCTTT. It encodes CASSPLPTAYTEAFF. The chain is built from TRBV3-1 (or the pseudogene TRBV3-2) and TRBJ1-1, with no clear D. Trimming cost V 4 bases and J 3 bases, with 15 bases left between them. Germline V gene data show CDR1 as LGHDT and CDR2 as YNNKEL (reference sequence). This CDR3 contains 15 residues.

The CDR3 DNA follows: TGTGCCTCCGTCCCGAGGAACACTGAAGCTTTCTTT. Protein product: CASVPRNTEAFF. The chain employs TRBV30 and TRBJ1-1; no clear D gene. CDR1 is GTSNPN, CDR2 SVGIG, per germline (reference sequence). The CDR3 has 12 residues. V lost 7 bases, J lost 1 base, and 10 bases lay in between.

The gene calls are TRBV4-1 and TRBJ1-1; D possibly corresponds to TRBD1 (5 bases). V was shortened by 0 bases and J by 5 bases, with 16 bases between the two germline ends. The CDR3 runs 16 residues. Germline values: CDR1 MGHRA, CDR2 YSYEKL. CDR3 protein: CASSQDSPGGATEAFF. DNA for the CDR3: TGCGCCAGCAGCCAAGACTCCCCCGGGGGAGCAACTGAAGCTTTCTTT.

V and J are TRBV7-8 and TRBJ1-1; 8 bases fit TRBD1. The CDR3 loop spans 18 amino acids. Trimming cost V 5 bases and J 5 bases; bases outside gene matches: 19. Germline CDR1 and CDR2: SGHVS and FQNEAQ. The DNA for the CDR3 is TGTGCCAGCAGCGCGAACCCCGGACAGGGTCGTAGTGAGACTGAAGCTTTCTTT. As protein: CASSANPGQGRSETEAFF.